The 30 T cell receptor beta chains presented below share a single source sample, sequenced in a study of T cells in Graves' hyperthyroidism and ophthalmopathy. TCR beta CDR3 region amplification was performed from RNA transcripts. RT-PCR in the first round (using the HTBI primer set) targeted the TCR CDR3. TCRdb recomputed calls from the multiplex PCR reads with MiXCR, one row per CDR3 protein. The table lists about 350,000 distinct CDR3 sequences, 15% to 20% of them singletons. Sequences were obtained from blood. These receptors came from a woman in her forties with Graves' ophthalmopathy.

The rearrangement uses TRBV28 and TRBJ2-2, with D maybe TRBD2 (5 bases). V was trimmed by 7 bases and J by 6 bases, leaving 24 bases between them. The CDR3 runs 17 residues. The V gene's germline CDR1 is MDHEN and CDR2 SYDVKM. The DNA for the CDR3 is TGTGCCAGCACCAGAGGACTCGGGGTTTTCTTTGCCGGGGAGCTGTTTTTT. Encoded protein: CASTRGLGVFFAGELFF.

This clonotype was observed many times. CDR3 loop: CSQTSGRLRGKTQYF. CDR3 nucleotide sequence: TGCAGTCAGACTAGCGGGAGGCTTCGGGGGAAGACCCAGTACTTC. The rearrangement uses TRBV20-1 and TRBJ2-5; TRBD2 aligns across 13 bases. This CDR3 has 15 residues. Germline-derived CDR1 and CDR2 are DFQATT and SNEGSKA (reference sequence). V was clipped by 8 bases and J by 6 bases; unmatched bases: 12.

The chain is built from TRBV6-2 or TRBV6-3 and TRBJ1-5, with D unclear. Trimming shortened V by 5 bases and J by 2 bases, and 7 bases separated the two germline ends. CDR3 length: 13 amino acids. Germline CDR1 and CDR2: MNHEY and SVGEGT. CDR3 coding DNA: TGTGCCAGCAGTACGGTTGGCAATCAGCCCCAGCATTTT. Its protein is CASSTVGNQPQHF.

This clonotype was seen many times. A read error may account for a junction end that differs from germline. The chain joins TRBV7-2 to TRBJ2-1, with 11 bases matching TRBD2. The CDR3 has 16 amino acids. In germline, CDR1 is SGHTA, CDR2 FQGNSA. The CDR3 sequence: CASSSLAGGIYSEQFF. Written as DNA, the CDR3 is TGTGCCAGCAGCTCTTTAGCGGGAGGGATCTACAGTGAGCAGTTCTTC.

This clonotype was detected ten times or more. The rearrangement joins TRBV2 to TRBJ1-1; D possibly corresponds to TRBD1 (6 bases). Germline CDR1 SNHLY, CDR2 FYNNEI. The CDR3 consists of 14 residues. Trimming removed 6 bases at V and 7 bases at J, with 18 bases between. The CDR3 region is CASRQQGPAREAFF. In DNA form, the CDR3 reads TGTGCCAGCAGGCAACAGGGTCCGGCCCGTGAAGCTTTCTTT.

This clonotype occurred many times. V and J are TRBV19 and TRBJ1-2, with 7 bases fitting TRBD1. CDR3 length: 14 residues. Germline CDR1 is LNHDA and CDR2 is SQIVND (reference sequence). J lost 6 bases, V lost 2 bases, and 6 bases had no gene match. This chain's CDR3 is CASSIPGQRDGYTF. The CDR3 DNA sequence: TGTGCCAGTAGTATACCGGGACAGAGAGATGGCTACACCTTC.

This clonotype was recorded at least ten times. This chain uses TRBV4-2 with TRBJ1-1, with a possible D match to TRBD1 (5 bases). In germline, CDR1 is LGHNA, CDR2 YNFKEQ. V lost 4 bases to trimming and J lost 5 bases, with 14 bases between them. The CDR3 covers 14 residues. The CDR3 reads CASSPLDRATEAFF. The CDR3 nucleotides are TGTGCCAGCAGCCCTCTCGACAGAGCAACTGAAGCTTTCTTT.

This chain links TRBV24-1 with TRBJ2-7; maybe TRBD1 (5 bases). This CDR3 is 13 amino acids long. Germline V gene lookup returns CDR1 KGHDR and CDR2 SFDVKD. Trimming removed 5 bases at V and 4 bases at J, with 11 bases between. In nucleotides, the CDR3 is TGTGCCACCAGTGGTCCGCAGGGTTACGAGCAGTACTTC. Its protein product is CATSGPQGYEQYF.

The table lists this clonotype with a few counts. The chain couples TRBV19 to TRBJ2-6; D is possibly TRBD1 (5 bases). Germline CDR1 LNHDA, CDR2 SQIVND (reference sequence). The CDR3 consists of 15 residues. V was cut by 10 bases and J by 3 bases, with 16 bases left in between. CDR3 loop: CATSQGIGGANVLTF. CDR3 coding DNA: TGTGCCACCTCCCAGGGAATTGGTGGGGCCAACGTCCTGACTTTC.

In this sample, this clonotype turned up many times. The chain employs TRBV15 and TRBJ2-5; 8 nucleotides match TRBD1. Germline loops: CDR1 LNHNV, CDR2 YYDKDF (reference sequence). The CDR3 runs 14 residues. The trim removed 1 base at V and 4 bases at J, leaving 2 bases unmatched. The CDR3 protein is CATSRGTGIETQYF. In nucleotides, the CDR3 is TGTGCCACCAGCAGAGGGACAGGGATAGAGACCCAGTACTTC.

This clonotype came up a few times. The V call is TRBV19, the J call TRBJ1-5; D not resolved. The CDR3 length is 16 residues. Germline CDR1 LNHDA, CDR2 SQIVND (reference sequence). V was pared by 4 bases and J by 0 bases, with 13 bases between. Here the CDR3 DNA reads TGTGCCAGTAGTAGAACGACGGATTATAGCAATCAGCCCCAGCATTTT. Translating gives CASSRTTDYSNQPQHF. The variable domain in full, with the rest retrieved from reference TRBV19 and TRBJ1-5, is DGGITQSPKYLFRKEGQNVTLSCEQNLNHDAMYWYRQDPGQGLRLIYYSQIVNDFQKGDIAEGYSVSREKKESFPLTVTSAQKNPTAFYLCASSRTTDYSNQPQHFGDGTRLSIL.

The chain is built from TRBV7-3 and TRBJ1-1; D is perhaps TRBD1 (5 bases). Germline assignment: CDR1 SGHTA and CDR2 FQGTGA. Trimming stripped 5 bases from V and 5 bases from J, with 15 bases between. This CDR3 is 14 amino acids long. In DNA form, the CDR3 reads TGTGCCAGCAGCCCCGAGGGACCGGTGACTGAAGCTTTCTTT. Protein sequence: CASSPEGPVTEAFF.

There are many counts of this clonotype. This chain links TRBV25-1 with TRBJ1-2; TRBD1 is a possible D gene (6 bases). With 8 bases removed from V and 9 bases from J, the gap between germline ends came to 16 bases. The CDR3 consists of 12 residues. Germline values: CDR1 MGHDK, CDR2 SYGVNS. The CDR3 here is CASHGQPWCYTF. The CDR3 DNA reads as TGTGCCAGCCATGGACAGCCTTGGTGCTACACCTTC.

This clonotype was seen many times. The chain is built from TRBV6-2 or TRBV6-3 and TRBJ2-5, with D possibly being TRBD1 (6 bases). Trimming took 8 bases from V and 2 from J, leaving 18 bases between them. Per germline, CDR1 MNHEY and CDR2 SVGEGT. This CDR3 is 15 amino acids long. The CDR3 region has the DNA TGTGCCAGCGCTCTTATGGTAGGGACACAAGAGACCCAGTACTTC. This translates into CASALMVGTQETQYF.

This clonotype was detected ten times or more. This chain joins TRBV11-2 and TRBJ2-5; D ambiguous. Trimming left V 4 bases short and J 5 bases short, with 8 bases between. CDR1 is SGHAT and CDR2 is FQNNGV in the germline V gene. The CDR3 runs 12 residues. CDR3 in amino acids: CASSSTAETQYF. The CDR3 nucleotides read TGTGCCAGCAGCTCTACCGCGGAGACCCAGTACTTC.

Ten or more counts support this clonotype. The germline gene is not matched at one end of the junction; a read error may be the cause. The gene calls are TRBV7-7 and TRBJ2-2; D uncertain. The CDR3 contains 12 residues. Germline V gene data show CDR1 as SSHAT and CDR2 as FNYEAQ (reference sequence). As DNA, the CDR3 is TGTGCTAGCAGCCAGCACACCGGGGAGCTGTTTTTT. It codes for CASSQHTGELFF.

This clonotype has at least ten counts. V and J are TRBV28 and TRBJ2-5, with D possibly being TRBD1 or TRBD2 (5 bases each). V shed 6 bases and J shed 1 base, with 12 bases lying between them. Germline V gene sequence: CDR1 MDHEN, CDR2 SYDVKM. The CDR3 totals 14 residues. CDR3 nucleotides: TGTGCCAGCAGAGGGGAGTGGTTCCAAGAGACCCAGTACTTC. Encoded protein: CASRGEWFQETQYF. The complete variable domain, with remaining parts taken from reference TRBV28 and TRBJ2-5, reads DVKVTQSSRYLVKRTGEKVFLECVQDMDHENMFWYRQDPGLGLRLIYFSYDVKMKEKGDIPEGYSVSREKKERFSLILESASTNQTSMYLCASRGEWFQETQYFGPGTRLLVL.

This clonotype was observed many times. This chain connects TRBV27 to TRBJ2-5; weak D call: TRBD1 (6 bases). This CDR3 has 13 amino acids. Germline lookup yields CDR1 MNHEY and CDR2 SMNVEV (reference sequence). V was cut by 6 bases and J by 2 bases, with 10 bases left in between. In DNA form, the CDR3 reads TGTGCCAGCAGAAACAGGGATCAAGAGACCCAGTACTTC. It translates to CASRNRDQETQYF.

The rearrangement joins TRBV5-1 to TRBJ2-7; TRBD1 matches at 8 bases. Germline CDR1 SGHRS, CDR2 YFSETQ. The CDR3 is 13 residues long. J lost 2 bases, V lost 5 bases, and 3 bases had no gene match. The CDR3 here is CASSWDRTYEQYF. CDR3 nucleotides: TGCGCCAGCAGTTGGGACAGGACCTACGAGCAGTACTTC.

The chain links TRBV2 to TRBJ2-5; D possibly matches TRBD1 or TRBD2 (5 bases each). V shed 8 bases and J shed 7 bases, with 20 bases lying between them. Per the germline V gene, CDR1 is SNHLY and CDR2 is FYNNEI. The CDR3 spans 14 residues. CDR3 in DNA: TGTGCCAGCGGCCGAGCAGGGTTCGAGGGGACCCAGTACTTC. Its protein product is CASGRAGFEGTQYF.

This clonotype was seen at least ten times. V is TRBV5-1 and J is TRBJ1-3; D might be TRBD1 (6 bases). In germline, CDR1 is SGHRS, CDR2 YFSETQ. Trimming cost V 0 bases and J 4 bases, with 11 bases left between them. The CDR3 totals 15 residues. The CDR3 here is CASSLAVTGGNTIYF. The CDR3, as DNA: TGCGCCAGCAGCTTGGCTGTGACAGGCGGAAACACCATATATTTT.

Many counts were recorded for this clonotype. The gene calls are TRBV28 and TRBJ2-7; no firm D call. CDR3 length equals 11 residues. The germline CDR1 and CDR2 sequences are MDHEN and SYDVKM. V gave up 8 bases and J gave up 3 bases, with 8 bases separating them. CDR3 residues: CASEDFYEQYF. CDR3 coding DNA: TGTGCCAGCGAAGATTTCTACGAGCAGTACTTC.

This clonotype was counted at least ten times. This chain connects TRBV6-4 to TRBJ1-5; 11 bases match TRBD1. Trimming took 5 bases from V and 1 from J; bases not matched to a gene: 7. This CDR3 is 17 amino acids long. In germline, CDR1 is MRHNA, CDR2 SNTAGT. The DNA for the CDR3 is TGTGCCAGCAGTCCATGGACAGGGGGCAGGAGCAATCAGCCCCAGCATTTT. Its protein is CASSPWTGGRSNQPQHF.

Ten or more counts support this clonotype. The chain is built from TRBV15 and TRBJ2-7; TRBD2 matches 8 bases. CDR3 length: 14 residues. The ends lost 5 bases at V and 6 bases at J; junction bases unmatched: 9. Germline V gene sequence: CDR1 LNHNV, CDR2 YYDKDF (reference sequence). The CDR3 is CATSGWTSPGEQYF. The DNA of the CDR3 is TGTGCCACCAGCGGGTGGACTAGCCCGGGCGAGCAGTACTTC.

This clonotype showed up just once. The chain employs TRBV2 and TRBJ2-2; TRBD2 agrees at 9 bases. The CDR3 length is 14 residues. J was trimmed by 5 bases and V by 8 bases; bases with no gene match: 6. CDR1 is SNHLY and CDR2 is FYNNEI in the germline V gene. The CDR3 region is CASVPGLATGELFF. The CDR3 nucleotides read TGTGCCAGCGTGCCGGGACTAGCTACCGGGGAGCTGTTTTTT.

At least ten counts were recorded for this clonotype. The chain has TRBV6-5 and TRBJ1-2; tentative D call: TRBD1 (6 bases). The germline V gene has CDR1 MNHEY and CDR2 SVGAGI. The CDR3 loop spans 13 amino acids. V was cut by 2 bases and J by 4 bases, with 8 bases left in between. CDR3 sequence (DNA): TGTGCCAGCAGTTACGGGGGCACCTATGGCTACACCTTC. Encoded protein: CASSYGGTYGYTF.

This clonotype was found many times. This chain joins TRBV19 and TRBJ1-1; TRBD1 is a possible D gene (5 bases). The CDR3 spans 14 residues. V lost 6 bases and J 4 bases, leaving 15 bases between the germline ends. Per the germline V gene, CDR1 is LNHDA and CDR2 is SQIVND (reference sequence). The CDR3 spells CASRGQGDGTEAFF. Written as DNA, the CDR3 is TGTGCCAGTAGGGGTCAAGGGGACGGCACTGAAGCTTTCTTT.

This clonotype came up many times. DNA of the CDR3: TGTGCCAGTAGCATCAGCGCCGGGACAGGGGGGTACTATGGCTACACCTTC. Translated: CASSISAGTGGYYGYTF. V usage is TRBV19 and J usage is TRBJ1-2; 11 bases are a match to TRBD1. The CDR3 loop spans 17 amino acids. V trimming: 6 bases; J trimming: 3 bases; junction bases outside the gene matches: 12. Germline V CDR1 and CDR2: LNHDA, SQIVND (reference sequence).

This clonotype was seen ten or more times. This sequence joins TRBV6-2 or TRBV6-3 and TRBJ2-7, with D uncertain. V was trimmed by 3 bases and J by 6 bases, leaving 9 bases between them. CDR3 length: 12 amino acids. The germline gives CDR1 MNHEY, CDR2 SVGEGT. The CDR3 region has the DNA TGTGCCAGCAGTTATACAGCGATCGAGCAGTACTTC. Its translation is CASSYTAIEQYF.

At least ten counts were recorded for this clonotype. This chain uses TRBV10-3 with TRBJ1-2; D ambiguous. The CDR3 is made up of 12 amino acids. Trimming took off 4 bases at V and 3 bases at J, with 6 bases between the two ends. CDR1 and CDR2 (germline): ENHRY, SYGVKD. This chain's CDR3 is CAISVPDYGYTF. The DNA for the CDR3 is TGTGCCATCAGTGTACCGGACTATGGCTACACCTTC.